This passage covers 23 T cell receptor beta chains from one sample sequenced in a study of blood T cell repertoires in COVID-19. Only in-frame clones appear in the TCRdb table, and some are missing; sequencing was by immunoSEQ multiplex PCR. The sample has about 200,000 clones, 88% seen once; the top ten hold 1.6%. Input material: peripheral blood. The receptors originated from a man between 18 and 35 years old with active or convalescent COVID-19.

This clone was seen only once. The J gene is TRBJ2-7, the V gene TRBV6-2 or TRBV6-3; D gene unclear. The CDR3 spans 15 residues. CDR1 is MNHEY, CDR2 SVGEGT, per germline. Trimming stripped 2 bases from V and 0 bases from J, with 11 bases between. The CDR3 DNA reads TGTGCCAGCAGTTACCCGGATTGGAGCTCCTACGAGCAGTACTTC. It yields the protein CASSYPDWSSYEQYF.

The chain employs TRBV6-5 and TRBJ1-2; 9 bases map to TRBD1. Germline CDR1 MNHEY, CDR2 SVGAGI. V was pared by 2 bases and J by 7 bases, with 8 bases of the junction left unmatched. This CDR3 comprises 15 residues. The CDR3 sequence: CASSYPDRGGSGYTF. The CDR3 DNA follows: TGTGCCAGCAGTTACCCCGACAGGGGGGGAAGTGGCTACACCTTC.

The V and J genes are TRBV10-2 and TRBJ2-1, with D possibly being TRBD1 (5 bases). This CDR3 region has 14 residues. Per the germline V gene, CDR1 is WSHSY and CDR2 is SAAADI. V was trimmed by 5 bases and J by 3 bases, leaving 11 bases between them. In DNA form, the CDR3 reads TGCGCCAGCAGTTTTGGGGCGGACTACAATGAGCAGTTCTTC. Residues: CASSFGADYNEQFF.

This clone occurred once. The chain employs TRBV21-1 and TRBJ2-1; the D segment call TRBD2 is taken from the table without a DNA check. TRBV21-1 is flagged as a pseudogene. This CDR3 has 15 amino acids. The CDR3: CASNSGRAEDNEQFF. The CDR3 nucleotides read TGTGCCAGCAACTCCGGGAGGGCCGAGGACAATGAGCAGTTCTTC.

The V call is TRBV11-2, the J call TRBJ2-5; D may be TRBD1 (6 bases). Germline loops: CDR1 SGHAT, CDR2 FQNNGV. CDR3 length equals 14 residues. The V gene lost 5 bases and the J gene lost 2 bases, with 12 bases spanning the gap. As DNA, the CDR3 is TGTGCCAGCAGCGCGGACAGAGCTCAAGAGACCCAGTACTTC. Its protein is CASSADRAQETQYF.

CDR3 residues: CASSFQMNTEAFF. In nucleotides, the CDR3 is TGTGCCAGCAGCTTTCAGATGAACACTGAAGCTTTCTTT. The chain recombines TRBV7-9 with TRBJ1-1; D is undetermined. The CDR3 extends over 13 amino acids. V was clipped by 3 bases and J by 0 bases, with 5 bases between them. Germline CDR1 reads SEHNR; CDR2 reads FQNEAQ (reference sequence).

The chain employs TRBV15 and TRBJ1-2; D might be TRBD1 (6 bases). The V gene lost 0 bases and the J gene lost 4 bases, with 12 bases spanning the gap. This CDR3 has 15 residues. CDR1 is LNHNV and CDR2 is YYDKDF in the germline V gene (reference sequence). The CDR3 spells CATSRDFGRGYGYTF. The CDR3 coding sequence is TGTGCCACCAGCAGAGATTTCGGCAGGGGCTATGGCTACACCTTC.

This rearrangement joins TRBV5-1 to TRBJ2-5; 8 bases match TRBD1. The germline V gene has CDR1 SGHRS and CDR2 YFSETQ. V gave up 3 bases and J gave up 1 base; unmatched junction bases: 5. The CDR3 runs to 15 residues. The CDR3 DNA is TGCGCCAGCAGCTGGGGACAGGCCGCCCAAGAGACCCAGTACTTC. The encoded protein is CASSWGQAAQETQYF.

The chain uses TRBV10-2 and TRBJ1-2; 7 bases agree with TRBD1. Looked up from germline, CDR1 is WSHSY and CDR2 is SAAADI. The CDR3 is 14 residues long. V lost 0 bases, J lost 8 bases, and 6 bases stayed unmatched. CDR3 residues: CASSESTEGAGYTF. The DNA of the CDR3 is TGCGCCAGCAGTGAGTCGACAGAGGGGGCAGGCTACACCTTC.

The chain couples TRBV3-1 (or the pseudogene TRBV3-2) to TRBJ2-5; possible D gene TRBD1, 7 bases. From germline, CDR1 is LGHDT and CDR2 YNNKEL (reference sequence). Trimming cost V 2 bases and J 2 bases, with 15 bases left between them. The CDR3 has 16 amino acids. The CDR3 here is CASSQSGAGQQETQYF. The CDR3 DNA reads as TGTGCCAGCAGCCAATCAGGCGCGGGACAGCAAGAGACCCAGTACTTC.

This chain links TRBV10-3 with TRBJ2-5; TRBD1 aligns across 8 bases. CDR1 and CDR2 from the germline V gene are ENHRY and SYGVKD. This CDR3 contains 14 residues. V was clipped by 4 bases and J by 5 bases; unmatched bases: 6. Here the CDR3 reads CAISVIQGGETQYF. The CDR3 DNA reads TGTGCCATCAGTGTCATACAGGGGGGCGAGACCCAGTACTTC.

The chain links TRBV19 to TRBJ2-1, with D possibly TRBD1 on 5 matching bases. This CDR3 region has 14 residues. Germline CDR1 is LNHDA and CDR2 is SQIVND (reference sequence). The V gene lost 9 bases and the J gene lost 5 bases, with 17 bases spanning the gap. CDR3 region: CARLVQGIHNEQFF. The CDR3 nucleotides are TGTGCCAGGCTCGTCCAGGGAATCCACAATGAGCAGTTCTTC.

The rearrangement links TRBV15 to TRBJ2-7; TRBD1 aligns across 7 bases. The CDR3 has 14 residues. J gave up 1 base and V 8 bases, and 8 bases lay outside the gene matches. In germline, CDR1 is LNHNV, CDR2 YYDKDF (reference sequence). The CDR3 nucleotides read TGTGCCACCCAACAGGGGAGTTGGTCCTACGAGCAGTACTTC. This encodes CATQQGSWSYEQYF.

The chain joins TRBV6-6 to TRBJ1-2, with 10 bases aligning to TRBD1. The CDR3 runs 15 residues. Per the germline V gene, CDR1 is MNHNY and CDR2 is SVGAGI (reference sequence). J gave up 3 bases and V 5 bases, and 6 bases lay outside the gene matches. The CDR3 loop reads CASSAGTGADYGYTF. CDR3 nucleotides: TGTGCCAGCAGTGCGGGGACAGGGGCAGACTATGGCTACACCTTC.

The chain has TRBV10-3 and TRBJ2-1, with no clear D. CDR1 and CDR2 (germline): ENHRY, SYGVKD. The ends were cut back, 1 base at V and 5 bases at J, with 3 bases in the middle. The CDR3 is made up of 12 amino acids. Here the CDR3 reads CAISEFDNEQFF. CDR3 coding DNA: TGTGCCATCAGTGAGTTCGACAATGAGCAGTTCTTC.

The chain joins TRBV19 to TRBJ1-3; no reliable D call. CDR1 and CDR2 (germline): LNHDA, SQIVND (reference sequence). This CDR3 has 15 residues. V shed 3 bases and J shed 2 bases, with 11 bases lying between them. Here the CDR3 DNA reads TGTGCCAGTAGTATGGTTGGGCCTCCTGGAAACACCATATATTTT. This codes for CASSMVGPPGNTIYF.

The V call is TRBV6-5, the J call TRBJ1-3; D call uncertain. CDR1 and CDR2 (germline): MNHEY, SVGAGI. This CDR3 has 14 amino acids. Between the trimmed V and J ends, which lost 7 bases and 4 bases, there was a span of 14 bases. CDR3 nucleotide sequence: TGTGCCAGCACCCTTTACGGAGTGGGAAACACCATATATTTT. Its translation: CASTLYGVGNTIYF.

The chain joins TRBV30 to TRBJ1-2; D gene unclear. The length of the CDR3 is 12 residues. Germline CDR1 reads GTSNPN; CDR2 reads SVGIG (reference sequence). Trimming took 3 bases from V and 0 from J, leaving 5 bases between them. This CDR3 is CAWRPANYGYTF. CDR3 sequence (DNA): TGTGCCTGGAGACCGGCTAACTATGGCTACACCTTC. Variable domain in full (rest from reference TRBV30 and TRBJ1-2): SQTIHQWPATLVQPVGSPLSLECTVEGTSNPNLYWYRQAAGRGLQLLFYSVGIGQISSEVPQNLSASRPQDRQFILSSKKLLLSDSGFYLCAWRPANYGYTFGSGTRLTVV.

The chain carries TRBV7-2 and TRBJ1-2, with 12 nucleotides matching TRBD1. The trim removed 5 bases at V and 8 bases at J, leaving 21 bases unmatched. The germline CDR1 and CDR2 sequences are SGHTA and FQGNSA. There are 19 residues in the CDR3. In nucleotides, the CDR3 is TGTGCCAGCAGCGCAGCAACCAACTCGGGACAGGGGGCGACTCGCGGCTACACCTTC. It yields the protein CASSAATNSGQGATRGYTF.

CDR3 sequence reads: CATSRERTGGNSPLHF. The CDR3 DNA sequence: TGTGCCACCAGCAGAGAAAGGACAGGAGGGAATTCACCCCTCCACTTT. The rearrangement joins TRBV15 to TRBJ1-6, with 7 bases identical to TRBD1. This CDR3 is 16 amino acids long. Germline trimming cut 0 bases from V and 7 bases from J; bases unmatched to any gene: 6. Germline CDR1 reads LNHNV; CDR2 reads YYDKDF (reference sequence).

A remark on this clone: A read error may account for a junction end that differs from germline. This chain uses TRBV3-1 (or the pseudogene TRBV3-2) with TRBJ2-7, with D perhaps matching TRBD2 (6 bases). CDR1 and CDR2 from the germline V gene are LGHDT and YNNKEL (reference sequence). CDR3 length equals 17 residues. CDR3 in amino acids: CASRQEDGGLSSYEQYF. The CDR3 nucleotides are TGTGCCAGCAGACAAGAGGACGGAGGGTTGAGCTCCTACGAGCAGTACTTC.

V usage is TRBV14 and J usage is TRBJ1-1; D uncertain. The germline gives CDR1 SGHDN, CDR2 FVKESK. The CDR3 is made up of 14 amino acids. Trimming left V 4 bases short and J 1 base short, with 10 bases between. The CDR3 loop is CASSLAATNTEAFF. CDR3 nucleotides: TGTGCCAGCAGCCTAGCAGCAACGAACACTGAAGCTTTCTTT.

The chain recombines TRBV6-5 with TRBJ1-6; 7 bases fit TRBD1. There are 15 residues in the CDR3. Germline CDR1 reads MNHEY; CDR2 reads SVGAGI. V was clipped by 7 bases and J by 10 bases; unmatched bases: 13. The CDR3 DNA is TGTGCCAGCACCCCCCGGAACAGGGGACGGTCACCCCTCCACTTT. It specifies CASTPRNRGRSPLHF.